Below, one TCR beta chain is given with its context. Its antigen is undetermined. The data were obtained in a study of T cells in Graves' hyperthyroidism and ophthalmopathy. About the study: The initial diagnosis was the point when peripheral blood was collected, ahead of any treatment. Study-level results: The model foresaw ophthalmopathy a median 6.5 months prior to onset.

The source material, RNA transcripts, was used to amplify TCR beta CDR3 regions. An initial round of RT-PCR targeting the TCR CDR3 relied on the HTBI primer set. TCRdb fed the multiplex PCR reads into MiXCR, producing one record per CDR3 protein. The table has tens of thousands of distinct CDR3 sequences, roughly 50% seen once; the top ten hold approximately 3.6%. Extraction of PBMCs used 8.5 to 10 ml of fresh peripheral blood. This TCR came from a woman aged 55-69 years with Graves' ophthalmopathy. The source material was blood.

The CDR3 nucleotides are TGTGCCAGTAGTATGCCCGGGGAGCTGTTTTTT. Its protein is CASSMPGELFF. The genes are TRBV19 and TRBJ2-2; D is ambiguous. V lost 3 bases to trimming and J lost 6 bases, with 2 bases between them. This CDR3 has 11 amino acids. Germline V gives CDR1 LNHDA, CDR2 SQIVND (reference sequence). Supplemented by reference TRBV19 and TRBJ2-2, the full variable domain reads DGGITQSPKYLFRKEGQNVTLSCEQNLNHDAMYWYRQDPGQGLRLIYYSQIVNDFQKGDIAEGYSVSREKKESFPLTVTSAQKNPTAFYLCASSMPGELFFGEGSRLTVL.